Presented here are 21 T cell receptor beta chains from one specimen sequenced in a study of blood T cell repertoires in COVID-19. Here immunoSEQ multiplex PCR was the method, and the copy in TCRdb shows in-frame clones only, minus some. Of approximately 160,000 clones in the sample, approximately 84% were seen once. Sequenced material: peripheral blood. These receptors all stem from a man in his forties who had recovered from COVID-19.

This chain uses TRBV7-6 with TRBJ2-2, with 10 bases that match TRBD2. Germline V gives CDR1 SGHVS, CDR2 FNYEAQ. Unmatched junction bases numbered 9, after V lost 5 bases and J lost 6 bases. The CDR3 is 16 residues long. The CDR3 loop reads CASSKQAGGPSGELFF. CDR3 nucleotides: TGTGCCAGCAGCAAACAAGCGGGAGGGCCGTCCGGGGAGCTGTTTTTT.

The V call is TRBV24-1, the J call TRBJ1-4; a possible D gene is TRBD1 (5 bases). The CDR3 extends over 14 amino acids. Germline V gene data show CDR1 as KGHDR and CDR2 as SFDVKD. Trimming removed 4 bases from V and 5 bases from J, with 10 bases in between. The CDR3 protein is CATSDPRQNEKLFF. CDR3 in DNA: TGTGCCACCAGTGACCCTCGACAGAATGAAAAACTGTTTTTT.

V and J are TRBV15 and TRBJ2-7; weak D call: TRBD1 (5 bases). CDR3 length: 14 amino acids. V dropped 5 bases and J dropped 1 base, with 12 bases sitting between them. The germline CDR1 and CDR2 sequences are LNHNV and YYDKDF (reference sequence). The CDR3 here is CATSQGPYSYEQYF. CDR3 DNA sequence: TGTGCCACCAGCCAGGGCCCATATTCCTACGAGCAGTACTTC. The full variable domain, in which reference TRBV15 and TRBJ2-7 provide the parts outside the CDR3, is DAMVIQNPRYQVTQFGKPVTLSCSQTLNHNVMYWYQQKSSQAPKLLFHYYDKDFNNEADTPDNFQSRRPNTSFCFLDIRSPGLGDTAMYLCATSQGPYSYEQYFGPGTRLTVT.

This rearrangement joins TRBV6-5 to TRBJ2-7; 9 nucleotides agree with TRBD2. The germline V gene has CDR1 MNHEY and CDR2 SVGAGI. There are 15 residues in the CDR3. The junction had 10 bases not matched to a gene; V was cut back by 4 bases and J by 6 bases. This CDR3 reads CASSWYSGGPTEQYF. The CDR3 coding sequence is TGTGCCAGCAGTTGGTACAGCGGGGGGCCAACCGAGCAGTACTTC.

V is TRBV7-2 and J is TRBJ2-3; D uncertain. Per germline, CDR1 SGHTA and CDR2 FQGNSA. The V end lost 5 bases, the J end lost 0 bases, and 9 bases lay between the germline ends. CDR3 size: 14 residues. CDR3 nucleotide sequence: TGTGCCAGCAGCGACTCCTACAGCACAGATACGCAGTATTTT. Protein product: CASSDSYSTDTQYF.

This CDR3 is CASSPLVQETQYF. The CDR3 nucleotides are TGTGCCAGCAGCCCCCTAGTACAAGAGACCCAGTACTTC. The V gene is TRBV11-1, the J gene TRBJ2-5; D remains unclear. Trimming stripped 5 bases from V and 2 bases from J, with 9 bases between. CDR3 length equals 13 residues. Germline-derived CDR1 and CDR2 are SGHAT and FQDESV (reference sequence).

This CDR3 is CASSNGTEGETEAFF. The CDR3 DNA reads TGTGCCAGCAGCAACGGGACAGAGGGGGAGACTGAAGCTTTCTTT. The genes are TRBV21-1 and TRBJ1-1; TRBD1 was called by the table and not checked on the DNA. TRBV21-1 is designated a pseudogene. This CDR3 spans 15 amino acids.

This clone was recorded many times. The rearrangement links TRBV28 to TRBJ1-2; a weak D match, TRBD1 (5 bases). V was trimmed by 6 bases and J by 8 bases, leaving 13 bases between them. The germline V gene encodes CDR1 MDHEN and CDR2 SYDVKM. CDR3 length: 12 residues. For the CDR3, the DNA is TGTGCCAGCAGAGGGGCCTCGTGGGGCTACACCTTC. Amino acids: CASRGASWGYTF.

Only a few counts were recorded for this clone. V usage is TRBV6-5 and J usage is TRBJ1-3, with TRBD1 matching over 7 bases. V trimming: 6 bases; J trimming: 4 bases; junction bases outside the gene matches: 9. Germline-derived CDR1 and CDR2 are MNHEY and SVGAGI. There are 15 residues in the CDR3. CDR3: CASRPRDSAGNTIYF. CDR3 DNA: TGTGCCAGCAGACCCCGGGACAGCGCGGGAAACACCATATATTTT.

The V and J genes are TRBV30 and TRBJ2-7; D is perhaps TRBD1 (6 bases). V lost 4 bases and J 5 bases, leaving 12 bases between the germline ends. The CDR3 contains 12 residues. Germline V CDR1 and CDR2: GTSNPN, SVGIG (reference sequence). The CDR3 reads CAWTITGNEQYF. CDR3 nucleotide sequence: TGTGCCTGGACGATCACAGGGAACGAGCAGTACTTC.

V and J are TRBV6-6 and TRBJ2-7, with D tentatively TRBD1 (6 bases). V gave up 4 bases and J gave up 1 base, with 8 bases separating them. Germline-derived CDR1 and CDR2 are MNHNY and SVGAGI (reference sequence). This CDR3 comprises 13 residues. CDR3 loop: CASSFGQSYEQYF. The CDR3 nucleotides read TGTGCCAGCAGTTTTGGACAGTCCTACGAGCAGTACTTC.

The V gene is TRBV11-2, the J gene TRBJ2-5; possibly TRBD2 for D (6 bases). The germline gives CDR1 SGHAT, CDR2 FQNNGV. Trimming left V 5 bases short and J 3 bases short, with 10 bases between. The CDR3 runs to 13 residues. The CDR3 nucleotides read TGTGCCAGCAGCCCTATAGCGGAAGAGACCCAGTACTTC. The encoded protein is CASSPIAEETQYF.

CDR3 in amino acids: CASRPMGAQGQPQHF. CDR3 DNA: TGTGCCAGCAGGCCCATGGGGGCGCAGGGGCAGCCCCAGCATTTT. This rearrangement joins TRBV27 to TRBJ1-5; TRBD1 is a possible D gene (6 bases). Deletions cut 6 bases from V and 7 bases from J, with 19 bases between. Germline V gives CDR1 MNHEY, CDR2 SMNVEV (reference sequence). The length of the CDR3 is 15 residues.

This clone has just a few counts. The genes are TRBV18 and TRBJ2-1, with 11 bases matching TRBD2. V gave up 2 bases and J gave up 7 bases; unmatched junction bases: 10. There are 17 residues in the CDR3. Germline V CDR1 and CDR2: KGHSH, LQKENI. CDR3 nucleotide sequence: TGTGCCAGCTCACCATTTTCGTTAGCGGGAGGGGAAAATGAGCAGTTCTTC. It is translated as CASSPFSLAGGENEQFF.

The gene calls are TRBV5-1 and TRBJ2-7, with 14 bases identical to TRBD2. The V and J ends lost 0 bases and 7 bases, in that order; junction bases with no gene match: 9. The CDR3 contains 17 residues. In germline, CDR1 is SGHRS, CDR2 YFSETQ. CDR3 in amino acids: CASSLATSGRALGEQYF. The CDR3 DNA sequence: TGCGCCAGCAGCTTGGCGACTAGCGGGAGGGCCTTGGGGGAGCAGTACTTC.

V is TRBV27 and J is TRBJ2-7; D gene uncertain. The CDR3 contains 13 residues. Germline-derived CDR1 and CDR2 are MNHEY and SMNVEV (reference sequence). Trimming left V 3 bases short and J 3 bases short, with 9 bases between. CDR3: CASSLGSLYEQYF. The CDR3, as DNA: TGTGCCAGCAGTTTGGGCAGCCTCTACGAGCAGTACTTC.

V gene TRBV4-3 combines with J gene TRBJ2-7; the match to TRBD1 covers 7 bases. The germline CDR1 and CDR2 sequences are LGHNA and YSLEER. J was trimmed by 0 bases and V by 1 base; bases with no gene match: 0. The CDR3 totals 14 residues. CDR3 bases: TGCGCCAGCAGCCAAGGACAGGGCTCCTACGAGCAGTACTTC. Protein product: CASSQGQGSYEQYF.

V is TRBV6-1 and J is TRBJ2-2; D possibly corresponds to TRBD2 (5 bases). The CDR3 runs to 15 residues. Looked up from germline, CDR1 is MNHNS and CDR2 is SASEGT. The V and J ends lost 2 bases and 7 bases respectively, with 14 bases between them. The CDR3 protein is CASSETSMGIGELFF. CDR3 nucleotide sequence: TGTGCCAGCAGTGAAACTAGTATGGGCATCGGGGAGCTGTTTTTT.

The chain carries TRBV29-1 and TRBJ1-3, with 8 bases identical to TRBD1. The CDR3 sequence is 13 residues long. J gave up 7 bases and V 7 bases, and 9 bases lay outside the gene matches. Germline V CDR1 and CDR2: SQVTM, ANQGSEA. In DNA, the CDR3 is TGCAGCGCTGACGACAGGGGAGGGAACACCATATATTTT. Translated: CSADDRGGNTIYF.

The chain is built from TRBV11-3 and TRBJ2-1; 7 nucleotides align to TRBD1. The germline V gene encodes CDR1 SGHNT and CDR2 YENEEA. The V gene end was trimmed by 4 bases and the J gene end by 10 bases; junction bases not matched to a gene: 7. The CDR3 covers 13 residues. CDR3 nucleotides: TGTGCCAGCAGCTACGGGACAGCTGTCGAGCAGTTCTTC. Residues: CASSYGTAVEQFF.

The rearrangement joins TRBV11-3 to TRBJ2-2; D remains ambiguous. The CDR3 consists of 13 residues. V gave up 5 bases and J gave up 5 bases, with 9 bases separating them. Germline V lookup: CDR1 SGHNT, CDR2 YENEEA. Written as DNA, the CDR3 is TGTGCCAGCAGCCCCGGTTGGACCGGGGAGCTGTTTTTT. It is translated as CASSPGWTGELFF.